This T cell receptor beta chain came from a study of cytomegalovirus exposure and HLA in healthy donors. 13 Jbeta primers and 60 Vbeta primers were used for the PCR. TCRdb's table, derived via immunoSEQ multiplex PCR, lists solely in-frame clones and lacks some. The data show under 200,000 clones, approximately 78% seen once. About this clone: Its target is not known.

Study conclusions and caveats: A later analysis found TCR association rates differed by HLA locus, highest for DRB1 and lowest for HLA-C. Presence/absence analyses supposed approximately even sequencing depth among donors.

V shed 3 bases and J shed 1 base, with 9 bases lying between them. The CDR3 runs 14 residues. Germline loops: CDR1 SGHTA, CDR2 FQGNSA. Healthy bone marrow donors supplied every sample. When sampled, the donors appeared nominally healthy, though they likely had unrecorded immune exposures. The rearrangement links TRBV7-2 to TRBJ2-5, with TRBD1 as a possible D gene (5 bases). The clonotype originates from a woman aged 30 to 39 in good health and CMV-seropositive. The sequencing sample was made of PBMCs. CDR3 protein: CTSSFYGAQETQYF. The CDR3 nucleotides are TGTACCAGCAGCTTCTATGGGGCCCAAGAGACCCAGTACTTC.